These 5 T cell receptor beta chains were all obtained from the same sample, sequenced in a study of OX40 agonist ivuxolimab in advanced cancers. Clones were read by immunoSEQ multiplex PCR, and TCRdb kept only the in-frame ones, dropping some. The sample records approximately 58,000 clones, approximately 80% being singletons. The source was CD4+ or CD8+ T cells sorted from blood, collected in a trial of the OX40 agonist ivuxolimab. These receptors were taken from an adult with an advanced solid tumor such as melanoma, head and neck, liver or kidney cancer.

CDR3 bases: TGTGCCAGCAGCTTAGACCTAGCGGGGGGGCTAGATACGCAGTATTTT. Translating gives CASSLDLAGGLDTQYF. The V call is TRBV7-8, the J call TRBJ2-3; 12 bases align to TRBD2. Germline V gene sequence: CDR1 SGHVS, CDR2 FQNEAQ. The ends lost 1 base at V and 5 bases at J; junction bases unmatched: 4. This CDR3 region has 16 residues.

The chain carries TRBV18 and TRBJ1-6; D gene uncertain. Germline CDR1 KGHSH, CDR2 LQKENI. This CDR3 contains 15 residues. V dropped 2 bases and J dropped 2 bases, with 7 bases sitting between them. The CDR3 loop reads CASSPRETYNSPLHF. The DNA of the CDR3 is TGTGCCAGCTCACCAAGGGAGACCTATAATTCACCCCTCCACTTT.

CDR3 DNA sequence: TGTGCCAGCTCACCCGACGTGAGCTCGGATGGCTACACCTTC. It is translated as CASSPDVSSDGYTF. The chain recombines TRBV18 with TRBJ1-2, with D uncertain. V lost 3 bases to trimming and J lost 6 bases, with 14 bases between them. The CDR3 has 14 residues. Germline lookup yields CDR1 KGHSH and CDR2 LQKENI.

The chain has TRBV10-2 and TRBJ1-5, with D tentatively TRBD1 (6 bases). The CDR3 runs to 15 residues. Germline V gene data show CDR1 as WSHSY and CDR2 as SAAADI. V gave up 7 bases and J gave up 0 bases, with 13 bases separating them. CDR3 region: CASTPSDSSNQPQHF. The CDR3 bases are TGCGCCAGCACCCCATCGGACAGTAGCAATCAGCCCCAGCATTTT.

J is TRBJ2-3 and V is TRBV4-1; 12 positions match TRBD2. Germline CDR1 reads MGHRA; CDR2 reads YSYEKL. V lost 1 base and J lost 3; bases outside the gene matches: 8. This CDR3 has 18 residues. CDR3 sequence reads: CASSQGLAGEVRTDTQYF. The CDR3 DNA is TGCGCCAGCAGCCAAGGACTAGCGGGGGAGGTAAGAACAGATACGCAGTATTTT.